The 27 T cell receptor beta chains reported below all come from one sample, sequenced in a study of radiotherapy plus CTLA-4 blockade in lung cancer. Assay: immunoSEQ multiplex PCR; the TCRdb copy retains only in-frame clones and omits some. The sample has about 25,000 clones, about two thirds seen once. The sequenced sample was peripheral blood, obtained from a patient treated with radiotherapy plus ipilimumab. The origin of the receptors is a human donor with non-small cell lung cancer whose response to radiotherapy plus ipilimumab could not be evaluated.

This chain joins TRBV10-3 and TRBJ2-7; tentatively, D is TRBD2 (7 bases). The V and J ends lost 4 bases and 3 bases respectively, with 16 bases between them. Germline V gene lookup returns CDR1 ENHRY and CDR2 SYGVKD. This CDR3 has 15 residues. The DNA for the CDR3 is TGTGCCATCAGTGCTATTCAAAGGGGGGGCTACGAGCAGTACTTC. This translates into CAISAIQRGGYEQYF.

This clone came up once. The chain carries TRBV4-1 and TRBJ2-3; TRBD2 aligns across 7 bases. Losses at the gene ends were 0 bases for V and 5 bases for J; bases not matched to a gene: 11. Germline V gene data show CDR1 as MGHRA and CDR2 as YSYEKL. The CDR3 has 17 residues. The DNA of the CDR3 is TGCGCCAGCAGCCAAGATCCCCAGCGGGATTTGGTAGATACGCAGTATTTT. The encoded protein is CASSQDPQRDLVDTQYF.

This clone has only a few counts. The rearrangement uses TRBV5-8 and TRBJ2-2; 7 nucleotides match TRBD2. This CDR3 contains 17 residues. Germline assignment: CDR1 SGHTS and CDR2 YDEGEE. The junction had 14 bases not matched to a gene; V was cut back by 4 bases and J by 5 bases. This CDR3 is CASSPGRGTEGTGELFF. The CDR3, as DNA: TGTGCCAGCAGCCCGGGGAGGGGTACCGAAGGAACCGGGGAGCTGTTTTTT.

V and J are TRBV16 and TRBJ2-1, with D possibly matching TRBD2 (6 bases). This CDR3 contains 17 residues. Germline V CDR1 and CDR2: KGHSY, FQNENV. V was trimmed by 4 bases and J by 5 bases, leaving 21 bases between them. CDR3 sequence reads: CASSPRYLALGNNEQFF. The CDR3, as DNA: TGTGCCAGCAGCCCTAGATACCTAGCGTTGGGGAACAATGAGCAGTTCTTC. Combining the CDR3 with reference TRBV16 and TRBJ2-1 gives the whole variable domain GEEVAQTPKHLVRGEGQKAKLYCAPIKGHSYVFWYQQVLKNEFKFLISFQNENVFDETGMPKERFSAKCLPNSPCSLEIQATKLEDSAVYFCASSPRYLALGNNEQFFGPGTRLTVL.

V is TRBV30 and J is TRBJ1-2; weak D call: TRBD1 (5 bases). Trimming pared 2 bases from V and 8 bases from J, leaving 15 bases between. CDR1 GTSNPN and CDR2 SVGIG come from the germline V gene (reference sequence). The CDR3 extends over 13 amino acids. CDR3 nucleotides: TGTGCCTGGAGTCTAAAGGCGGGGGAGGGCTACACCTTC. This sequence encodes CAWSLKAGEGYTF.

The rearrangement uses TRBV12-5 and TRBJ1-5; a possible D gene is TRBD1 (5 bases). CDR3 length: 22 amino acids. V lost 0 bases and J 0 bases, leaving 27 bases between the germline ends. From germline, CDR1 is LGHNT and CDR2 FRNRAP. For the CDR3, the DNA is TGTGCTAGTGGTTTGGTCTCGCGGGGGAGGGACCTTAGCCCATATAGCAATCAGCCCCAGCATTTT. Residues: CASGLVSRGRDLSPYSNQPQHF.

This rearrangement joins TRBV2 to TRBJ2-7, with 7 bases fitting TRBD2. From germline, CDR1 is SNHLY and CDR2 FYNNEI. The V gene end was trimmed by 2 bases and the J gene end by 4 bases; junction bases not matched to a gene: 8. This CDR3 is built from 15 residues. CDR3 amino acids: CASSEMREFIYEQYF. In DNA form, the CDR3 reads TGTGCCAGCAGTGAAATGCGGGAGTTTATTTACGAGCAGTACTTC.

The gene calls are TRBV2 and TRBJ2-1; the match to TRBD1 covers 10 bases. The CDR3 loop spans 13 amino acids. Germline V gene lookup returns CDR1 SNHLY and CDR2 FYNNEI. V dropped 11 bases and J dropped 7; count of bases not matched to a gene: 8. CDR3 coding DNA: TGTGCCGGGAATGACAGGGGGCCGAATGAGCAGTTCTTC. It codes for CAGNDRGPNEQFF.

In DNA, the CDR3 is TGTGCCAGCAGCCAGACAGGGCTACAAGAGACCCAGTACTTC. It encodes CASSQTGLQETQYF. The V gene is TRBV7-7, the J gene TRBJ2-5; 7 nucleotides line up with TRBD1. The CDR3 is 14 amino acids. V lost 5 bases, J lost 2 bases, and 5 bases stayed unmatched. Germline V gives CDR1 SSHAT, CDR2 FNYEAQ (reference sequence).

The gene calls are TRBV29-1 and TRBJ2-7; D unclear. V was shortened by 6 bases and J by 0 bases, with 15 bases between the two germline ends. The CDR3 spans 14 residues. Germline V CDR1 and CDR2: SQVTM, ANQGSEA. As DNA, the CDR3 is TGCAGCGTGTCCGCCAGTGCCGACTCCTACGAGCAGTACTTC. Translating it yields CSVSASADSYEQYF.

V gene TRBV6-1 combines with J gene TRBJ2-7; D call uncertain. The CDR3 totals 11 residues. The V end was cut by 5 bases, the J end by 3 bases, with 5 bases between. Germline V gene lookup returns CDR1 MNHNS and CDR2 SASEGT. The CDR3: CASSILYEQYF. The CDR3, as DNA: TGTGCCAGCAGTATACTCTACGAGCAGTACTTC.

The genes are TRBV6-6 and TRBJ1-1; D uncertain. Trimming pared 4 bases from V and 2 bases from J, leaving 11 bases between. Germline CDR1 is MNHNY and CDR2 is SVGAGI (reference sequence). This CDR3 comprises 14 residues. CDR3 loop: CASSSLAYNTEAFF. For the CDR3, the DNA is TGTGCCAGCAGTTCCCTCGCCTACAACACTGAAGCTTTCTTT.

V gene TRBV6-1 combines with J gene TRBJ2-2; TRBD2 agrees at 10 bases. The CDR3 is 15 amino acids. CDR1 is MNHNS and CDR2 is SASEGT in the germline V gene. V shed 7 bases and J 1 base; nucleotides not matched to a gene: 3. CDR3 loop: CASIWTSGNTGELFF. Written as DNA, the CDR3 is TGTGCCAGCATATGGACTAGCGGGAACACCGGGGAGCTGTTTTTT.

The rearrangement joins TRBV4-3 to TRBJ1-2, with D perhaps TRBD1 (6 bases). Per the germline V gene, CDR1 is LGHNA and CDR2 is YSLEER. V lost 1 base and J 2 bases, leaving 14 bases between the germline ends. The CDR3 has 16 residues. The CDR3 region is CASSQAGQGLNYGYTF. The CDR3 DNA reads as TGCGCCAGCAGCCAAGCGGGGCAGGGGCTAAACTATGGCTACACCTTC.

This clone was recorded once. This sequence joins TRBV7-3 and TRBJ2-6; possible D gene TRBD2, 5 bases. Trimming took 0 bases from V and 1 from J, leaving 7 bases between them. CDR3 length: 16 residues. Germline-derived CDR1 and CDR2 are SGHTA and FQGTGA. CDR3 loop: CASSLTPGSGANVLTF. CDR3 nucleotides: TGTGCCAGCAGCTTAACGCCGGGATCTGGGGCCAACGTCCTGACTTTC.

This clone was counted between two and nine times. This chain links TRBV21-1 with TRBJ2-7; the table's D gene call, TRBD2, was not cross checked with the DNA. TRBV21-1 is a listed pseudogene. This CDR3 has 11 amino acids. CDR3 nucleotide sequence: TGTGCCAGCAGCTCGACTTCCGAGCAGTACTTC. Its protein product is CASSSTSEQYF.

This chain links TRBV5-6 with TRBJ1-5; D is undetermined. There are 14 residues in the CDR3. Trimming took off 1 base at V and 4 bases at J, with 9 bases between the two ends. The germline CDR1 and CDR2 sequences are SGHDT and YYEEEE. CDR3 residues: CASSLSLTNQPQHF. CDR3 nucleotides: TGTGCCAGCAGCTTGAGTCTGACTAATCAGCCCCAGCATTTT.

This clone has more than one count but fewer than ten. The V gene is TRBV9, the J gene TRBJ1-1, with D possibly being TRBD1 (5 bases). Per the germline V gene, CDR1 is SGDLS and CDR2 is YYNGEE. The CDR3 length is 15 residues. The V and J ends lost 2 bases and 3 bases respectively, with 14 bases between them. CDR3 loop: CASSVGETGDTEAFF. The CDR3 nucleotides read TGTGCCAGCAGCGTGGGGGAAACGGGGGACACTGAAGCTTTCTTT. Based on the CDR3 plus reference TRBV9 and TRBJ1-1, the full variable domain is DSGVTQTPKHLITATGQRVTLRCSPRSGDLSVYWYQQSLDQGLQFLIQYYNGEERAKGNILERFSAQQFPDLHSELNLSSLELGDSALYFCASSVGETGDTEAFFGQGTRLTVV.

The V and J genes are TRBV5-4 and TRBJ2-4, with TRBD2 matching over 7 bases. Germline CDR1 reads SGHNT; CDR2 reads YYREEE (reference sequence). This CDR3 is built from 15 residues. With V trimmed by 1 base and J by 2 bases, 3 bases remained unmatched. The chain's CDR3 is CASSLFGGTKNIQYF. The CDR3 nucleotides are TGTGCCAGCAGCTTGTTCGGGGGGACCAAAAACATTCAGTACTTC.

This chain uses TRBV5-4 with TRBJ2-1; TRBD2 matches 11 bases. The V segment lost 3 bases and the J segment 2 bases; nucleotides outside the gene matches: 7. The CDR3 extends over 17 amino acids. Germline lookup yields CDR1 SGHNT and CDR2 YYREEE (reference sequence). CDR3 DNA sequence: TGTGCCAGCAGCTCTGCCGTTAGCGGGAGGGCCTACAATGAGCAGTTCTTC. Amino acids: CASSSAVSGRAYNEQFF.

CDR3 nucleotides: TGTGCCAGCAGTTCCCCGCGGGGGTCTGGGGCCAACGTCCTGACTTTC. Encoded protein: CASSSPRGSGANVLTF. The chain recombines TRBV28 with TRBJ2-6; 7 nucleotides align to TRBD2. The length of the CDR3 is 16 residues. With V trimmed by 4 bases and J by 1 base, 4 bases remained unmatched. Germline V gene sequence: CDR1 MDHEN, CDR2 SYDVKM.

CDR3 sequence (DNA): TGTGCCAGCAGCCCTCCTAGCGGGAGCTCCTACAATGAGCAGTTCTTC. Amino acid sequence: CASSPPSGSSYNEQFF. The rearrangement joins TRBV9 to TRBJ2-1, with 10 bases identical to TRBD2. CDR3 length equals 16 residues. The trim removed 4 bases at V and 0 bases at J, leaving 4 bases unmatched. Per the germline V gene, CDR1 is SGDLS and CDR2 is YYNGEE.

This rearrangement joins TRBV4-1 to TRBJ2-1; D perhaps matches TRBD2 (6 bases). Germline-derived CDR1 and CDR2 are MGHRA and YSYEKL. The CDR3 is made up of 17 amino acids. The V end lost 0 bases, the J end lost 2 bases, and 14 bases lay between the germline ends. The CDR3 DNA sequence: TGCGCCAGCAGCCAAGATTATTTAGCGGAAGCCTACAATGAGCAGTTCTTC. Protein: CASSQDYLAEAYNEQFF.

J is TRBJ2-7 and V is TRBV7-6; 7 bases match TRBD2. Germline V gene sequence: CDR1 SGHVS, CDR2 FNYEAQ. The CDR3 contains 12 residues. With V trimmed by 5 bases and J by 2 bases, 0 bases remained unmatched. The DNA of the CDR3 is TGTGCCAGCAGCGCGGGAGCCTACGAGCAGTACTTC. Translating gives CASSAGAYEQYF.

In DNA form, the CDR3 reads TGTGCCAGCAGCCTAGACTGGGAAGAGACCCAGTACTTC. It encodes CASSLDWEETQYF. The chain has TRBV6-5 and TRBJ2-5; D ambiguous. CDR1 and CDR2 from the germline V gene are MNHEY and SVGAGI. V lost 6 bases and J 3 bases, leaving 11 bases between the germline ends. CDR3 length equals 13 residues.

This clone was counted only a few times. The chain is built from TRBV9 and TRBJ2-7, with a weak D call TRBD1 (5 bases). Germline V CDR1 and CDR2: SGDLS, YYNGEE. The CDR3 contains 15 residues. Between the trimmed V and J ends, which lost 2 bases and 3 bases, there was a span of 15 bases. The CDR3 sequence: CASSVGAETYYEQYF. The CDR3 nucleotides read TGTGCCAGCAGCGTTGGGGCCGAGACTTACTACGAGCAGTACTTC.

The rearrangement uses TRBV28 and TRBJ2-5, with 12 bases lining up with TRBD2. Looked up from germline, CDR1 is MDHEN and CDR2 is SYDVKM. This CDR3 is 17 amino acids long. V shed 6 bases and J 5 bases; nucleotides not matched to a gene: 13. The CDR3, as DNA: TGTGCCAGCAGGACTAGCGGGAGTGGATTACTTAGGGAGACCCAGTACTTC. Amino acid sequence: CASRTSGSGLLRETQYF.